This is a list of T cell receptor beta chains from one sample in a study of CD8 T cells in Susac syndrome. One entry per CDR3 protein, called by TCRdb with MiXCR from the immunoSEQ multiplex PCR reads. Here the sample spans about 300,000 distinct CDR3 sequences, 89% being singletons. Sequencing input: CD8+ T cells from PBMCs. The receptors here all came from a human donor with multiple sclerosis. The CDR3 runs from the conserved cysteine through the conserved F or W. Fields, in order: D gene, clone size, V gene, J gene, CDR3 protein, CDR3 DNA. The D gene is left open where the match is weak. The size field is filled for only some rows; it gives once, few, many or a size class.

>NA|NA|TRBV3-1|TRBJ1-1
CASSRGGGNTEAFF
TGTGCCAGCAGCCGCGGGGGCGGGAACACTGAAGCTTTCTTT
>TRBD1|NA|TRBV27|TRBJ1-5
CASSHRGGNQPQHF
TGTGCCAGCAGTCACAGGGGGGGTAATCAGCCCCAGCATTTT
>NA|NA|TRBV19|TRBJ2-1
CASTGVWEQFF
TGTGCCAGTACGGGGGTTTGGGAGCAGTTCTTC
>TRBD2|NA|TRBV19|TRBJ2-1
CASSIGLAAYNEQFF
TGTGCCAGTAGTATTGGCCTAGCGGCCTACAATGAGCAGTTCTTC
>NA|NA|TRBV3-1|TRBJ2-2
CASSQAGAGELFF
TGTGCCAGCAGCCAAGCTGGGGCCGGGGAGCTGTTTTTT
>TRBD2|once|TRBV29-1|TRBJ2-7
CSAIGRDSYEQYF
TGCAGCGCCATCGGGAGGGACTCCTACGAGCAGTACTTC
>TRBD2|NA|TRBV20-1|TRBJ2-2
CSASSEPGLAGDFPKSGELFF
TGCAGTGCTAGTTCAGAACCGGGACTAGCGGGAGATTTCCCAAAGTCCGGGGAGCTGTTTTTT
>NA|NA|TRBV5-1|TRBJ2-1
CASSTGRTEQFF
TGCGCCAGCAGCACGGGACGGACTGAGCAGTTCTTC
>TRBD1|NA|TRBV6-1|TRBJ2-7
CASSEGGGQKPYEQYF
TGTGCCAGCAGTGAAGGTGGGGGACAGAAACCCTACGAGCAGTACTTC
>TRBD1|NA|TRBV10-3|TRBJ2-5
CATWDRDETQYF
TGTGCCACCTGGGACAGGGATGAGACCCAGTACTTC
>NA|once|TRBV6-2/TRBV6-3|TRBJ2-7
CASSPMGPLAGEQYF
TGTGCCAGCAGCCCTATGGGACCCCTAGCCGGCGAGCAGTACTTC
>TRBD1|NA|TRBV6-4|TRBJ2-3
CATGSGQGTDTQYF
TGTGCCACCGGATCGGGACAGGGCACAGATACGCAGTATTTT
>TRBD2|NA|TRBV9|TRBJ2-1
CASTLAGGLDEQFF
TGTGCCAGCACGTTAGCGGGGGGGCTCGATGAGCAGTTCTTC
>NA|NA|TRBV6-6|TRBJ2-5
CASTRNAGLTGETQYF
TGTGCCAGCACTAGGAACGCGGGACTGACGGGGGAGACCCAGTACTTC
>NA|NA|TRBV7-6|TRBJ2-1
CASSPGSHNEQFF
TGTGCCAGCAGCCCCGGATCCCACAATGAGCAGTTCTTC
>TRBD1|NA|TRBV9|TRBJ2-1
CASSPRDRGSGDEQFF
TGTGCCAGCAGCCCCCGGGACAGGGGGAGTGGAGATGAGCAGTTCTTC
>TRBD1|NA|TRBV4-3|TRBJ2-5
CASSQTRDRQETQYF
TGCGCCAGCAGCCAAACCCGGGACAGACAAGAGACCCAGTACTTC
>NA|NA|TRBV27|TRBJ2-1
CASSLRGPYNEQFF
TGTGCCAGCAGTTTAAGGGGTCCCTACAATGAGCAGTTCTTC
>NA|NA|TRBV6-2/TRBV6-3|TRBJ2-7
CASSYSRITANSYEQYF
TGTGCCAGCAGTTACTCTCGGATAACAGCTAATTCCTACGAGCAGTACTTC
>TRBD2|NA|TRBV3-1|TRBJ2-1
CASSQVTSGRDNEQFF
TGTGCCAGCAGCCAAGTCACTAGCGGGAGGGACAATGAGCAGTTCTTC